The 12 T cell receptor beta chains below all came from one sample that was sequenced in a study of T cells in Graves' hyperthyroidism and ophthalmopathy. What was amplified from RNA transcripts were TCR beta CDR3 regions. HTBI primers were the set used in a first-round RT-PCR of the TCR CDR3. A single record per CDR3 protein comes from TCRdb applying MiXCR to the multiplex PCR reads. The sample has about 160,000 distinct CDR3 sequences; about 9% are singletons. Material: blood. The receptors originated from a young woman with Graves' hyperthyroidism that later progressed to Graves' ophthalmopathy.

This clonotype was observed many times. The J gene is TRBJ2-3, the V gene TRBV7-2; possibly TRBD1 for D (5 bases). Trimming removed 1 base from V and 6 bases from J, with 5 bases in between. Germline CDR1 is SGHTA and CDR2 is FQGNSA. The CDR3 is made up of 12 amino acids. This CDR3 reads CASSLDRDTQYF. For the CDR3, the DNA is TGTGCCAGCAGCTTAGACAGGGATACGCAGTATTTT.

The chain recombines TRBV3-1 with TRBJ2-2; 8 bases line up with TRBD2. The germline V gene encodes CDR1 LGHDT and CDR2 YNNKEL (reference sequence). V was clipped by 5 bases and J by 6 bases; unmatched bases: 17. The CDR3 is made up of 18 amino acids. The CDR3 region is CASSARPGTRILAGELFF. In DNA form, the CDR3 reads TGTGCCAGCAGCGCAAGACCCGGGACTAGAATTCTCGCCGGGGAGCTGTTTTTT.

This clonotype was seen repeatedly, ten times or more. V gene TRBV6-1 combines with J gene TRBJ1-3; D is ambiguous. This CDR3 contains 14 residues. Germline loops: CDR1 MNHNS, CDR2 SASEGT. With 6 bases removed from V and 0 bases from J, the gap between germline ends came to 9 bases. The CDR3 loop reads CASRRSYSGNTIYF. Here the CDR3 DNA reads TGTGCCAGCAGGAGGAGCTACTCTGGAAACACCATATATTTT.

In its sample, this clonotype was seen many times. The CDR3 region is CASSHGRATEAFF. CDR3 sequence (DNA): TGTGCCAGCAGCCACGGGCGGGCCACTGAAGCTTTCTTT. The chain has TRBV7-2 and TRBJ1-1; no clear D gene. The CDR3 length is 13 residues. CDR1 is SGHTA, CDR2 FQGNSA, per germline. Trimming stripped 5 bases from V and 4 bases from J, with 11 bases between.

Regarding this clonotype: Possible read error: a much larger clone is one base away. The CDR3 ends on some other residue instead of the conserved phenylalanine or tryptophan, so this is likely a read error. This chain connects TRBV20-1 to TRBJ1-3; weak D call: TRBD1 (5 bases). CDR1 is DFQATT and CDR2 is SNEGSKA in the germline V gene (reference sequence). This CDR3 has 13 amino acids. The CDR3, as DNA: TGCGGGAAATCAGGGCAATTTGGAAACACCATATATCTT. Protein: CGKSGQFGNTIYL.

There are many counts of this clonotype. The chain recombines TRBV30 with TRBJ1-3; no firm D call. Germline V gene data show CDR1 as GTSNPN and CDR2 as SVGIG (reference sequence). CDR3 length equals 10 residues. Trimming cost V 5 bases and J 8 bases, with 7 bases left between them. The CDR3 DNA reads TGTGCCTGGGAAGCGGACACCATATATTTT. It specifies CAWEADTIYF.

This clonotype was seen repeatedly, ten times or more. CDR3 protein: CASRAAWRSSYNEQFF. For the CDR3, the DNA is TGTGCCAGCAGGGCAGCGTGGAGAAGCTCCTACAATGAGCAGTTCTTC. V usage is TRBV2 and J usage is TRBJ2-1; D gene uncertain. The CDR3 is made up of 16 amino acids. V was shortened by 6 bases and J by 0 bases, with 15 bases between the two germline ends. The V gene's germline CDR1 is SNHLY and CDR2 FYNNEI.

This clonotype showed up just a few times. The chain links TRBV5-8 to TRBJ2-5, with 13 positions matching TRBD2. This CDR3 contains 18 residues. The V and J ends lost 4 bases and 5 bases, in that order; junction bases with no gene match: 14. CDR1 and CDR2 (germline): SGHTS, YDEGEE. The CDR3 bases are TGTGCCAGCAGCGCGACTAGCGGGAGGTTGGGGTCGTGGGAGACCCAGTACTTC. Translating gives CASSATSGRLGSWETQYF.

In this sample, this clonotype turned up many times. The V and J genes are TRBV12-3 or TRBV12-4 and TRBJ2-2, with a tentative D call TRBD2 (6 bases). The CDR3 is 15 residues long. The V end lost 5 bases, the J end lost 1 base, and 11 bases lay between the germline ends. In DNA, the CDR3 is TGTGCCAGCAGTCCGGGACTCCGGAACACCGGGGAGCTGTTTTTT. Protein: CASSPGLRNTGELFF.

This clonotype showed up many times. The chain employs TRBV6-1 and TRBJ1-1; a weak D match, TRBD1 (5 bases). The CDR3 has 15 amino acids. The germline CDR1 and CDR2 sequences are MNHNS and SASEGT. V lost 1 base and J 5 bases, leaving 14 bases between the germline ends. The CDR3 region is CASSEEGGVRTEAFF. As DNA, the CDR3 is TGTGCCAGCAGTGAAGAAGGAGGGGTCCGGACTGAAGCTTTCTTT.

This clonotype was picked up a small number of times. The chain joins TRBV4-1 to TRBJ1-6, with TRBD1 as a possible D gene (6 bases). V shed 1 base and J shed 3 bases, with 13 bases lying between them. The CDR3 is made up of 17 amino acids. Per the germline V gene, CDR1 is MGHRA and CDR2 is YSYEKL. The CDR3 is CASSQVNKGGYNSPLHF. Written as DNA, the CDR3 is TGCGCCAGCAGCCAAGTAAATAAGGGGGGCTATAATTCACCCCTCCACTTT.

Many counts were recorded for this clonotype. This chain joins TRBV7-3 and TRBJ2-1; 7 positions agree with TRBD2. Germline CDR1 and CDR2: SGHTA and FQGTGA. The CDR3 runs 14 residues. The trim removed 3 bases at V and 3 bases at J, leaving 2 bases unmatched. Written as DNA, the CDR3 is TGTGCCAGCAGCTTGAGCGGGGACTACAATGAGCAGTTCTTC. This translates into CASSLSGDYNEQFF.